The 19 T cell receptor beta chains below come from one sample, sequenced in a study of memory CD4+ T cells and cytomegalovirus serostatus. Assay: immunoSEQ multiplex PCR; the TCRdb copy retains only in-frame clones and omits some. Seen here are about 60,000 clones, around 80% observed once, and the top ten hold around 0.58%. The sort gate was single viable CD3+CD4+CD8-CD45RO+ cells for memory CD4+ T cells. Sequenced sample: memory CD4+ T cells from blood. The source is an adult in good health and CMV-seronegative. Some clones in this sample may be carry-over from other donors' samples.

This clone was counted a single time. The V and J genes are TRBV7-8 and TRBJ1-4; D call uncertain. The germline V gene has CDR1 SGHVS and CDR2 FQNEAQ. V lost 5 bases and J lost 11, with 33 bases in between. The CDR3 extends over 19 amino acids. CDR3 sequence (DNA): TGTGCCAGCAGCCCCTCCGCGGTTGTCCTGGGCCTTACAATGAGGAAACTGTTTTTT. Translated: CASSPSAVVLGLTMRKLFF.

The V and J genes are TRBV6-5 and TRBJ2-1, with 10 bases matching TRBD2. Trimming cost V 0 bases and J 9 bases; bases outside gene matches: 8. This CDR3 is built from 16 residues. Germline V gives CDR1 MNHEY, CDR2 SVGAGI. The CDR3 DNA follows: TGTGCCAGCAGTTACTCAGCTAGCGGGGGTAGCTCTGAGCAGTTCTTC. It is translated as CASSYSASGGSSEQFF.

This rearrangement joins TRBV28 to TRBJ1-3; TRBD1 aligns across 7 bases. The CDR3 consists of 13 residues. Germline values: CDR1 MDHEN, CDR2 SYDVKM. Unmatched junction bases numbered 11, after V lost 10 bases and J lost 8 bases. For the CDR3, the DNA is TGTGCCACCCTTCGAAGGGGGCGCGACACCATATATTTT. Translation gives CATLRRGRDTIYF.

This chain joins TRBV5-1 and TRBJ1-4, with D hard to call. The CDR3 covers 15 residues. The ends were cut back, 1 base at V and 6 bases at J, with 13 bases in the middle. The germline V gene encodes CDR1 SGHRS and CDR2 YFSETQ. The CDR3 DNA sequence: TGCGCCAGCAGCTTGCATGGGCAGCCCGATGAAAAACTGTTTTTT. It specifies CASSLHGQPDEKLFF.

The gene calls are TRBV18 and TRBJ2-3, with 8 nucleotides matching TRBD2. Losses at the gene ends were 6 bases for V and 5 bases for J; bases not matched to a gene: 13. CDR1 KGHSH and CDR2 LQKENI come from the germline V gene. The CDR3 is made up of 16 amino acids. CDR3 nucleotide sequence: TGTGCCAGCTCGACCGGGGTAGCGGGATTTGTAGATACGCAGTATTTT. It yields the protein CASSTGVAGFVDTQYF.

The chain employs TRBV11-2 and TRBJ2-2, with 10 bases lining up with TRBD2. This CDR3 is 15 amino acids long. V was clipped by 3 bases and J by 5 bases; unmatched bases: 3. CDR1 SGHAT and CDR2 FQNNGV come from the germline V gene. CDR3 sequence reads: CASSFLAGVTGELFF. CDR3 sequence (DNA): TGTGCCAGCAGCTTCCTAGCGGGAGTAACCGGGGAGCTGTTTTTT.

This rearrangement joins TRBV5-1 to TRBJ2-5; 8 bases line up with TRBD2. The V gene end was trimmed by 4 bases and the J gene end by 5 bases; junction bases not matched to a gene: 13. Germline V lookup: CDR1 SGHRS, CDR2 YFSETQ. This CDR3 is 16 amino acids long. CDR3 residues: CASSSSGVESFETQYF. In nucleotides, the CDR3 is TGCGCCAGCAGCAGTAGCGGGGTGGAATCCTTCGAGACCCAGTACTTC.

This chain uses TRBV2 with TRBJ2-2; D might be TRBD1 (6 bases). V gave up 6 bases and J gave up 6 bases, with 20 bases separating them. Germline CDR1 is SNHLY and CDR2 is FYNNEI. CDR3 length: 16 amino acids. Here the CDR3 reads CASRPFGGRRAGELFF. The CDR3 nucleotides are TGTGCCAGCAGACCTTTTGGGGGCAGAAGGGCCGGGGAGCTGTTTTTT.

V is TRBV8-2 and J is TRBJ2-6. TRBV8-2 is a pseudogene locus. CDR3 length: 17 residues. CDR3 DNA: TGTGGCACAAAAGGGAAGATAACACAAAGTCGGGCCAACGTCCTGACTTTC. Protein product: CGTKGKITQSRANVLTF.

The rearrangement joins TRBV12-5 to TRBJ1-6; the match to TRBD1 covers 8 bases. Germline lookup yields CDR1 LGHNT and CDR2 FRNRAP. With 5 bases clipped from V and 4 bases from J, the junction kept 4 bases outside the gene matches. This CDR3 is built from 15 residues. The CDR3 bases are TGTGCTAGTGGTAAACAGGGGGTGTATAATTCACCCCTCCACTTT. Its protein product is CASGKQGVYNSPLHF.

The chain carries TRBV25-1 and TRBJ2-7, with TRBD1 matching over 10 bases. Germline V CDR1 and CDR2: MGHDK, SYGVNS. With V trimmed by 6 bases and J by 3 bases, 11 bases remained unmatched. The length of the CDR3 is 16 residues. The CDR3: CASRARTGGFNYEQYF. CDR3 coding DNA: TGTGCCAGCAGGGCTCGGACAGGGGGTTTTAACTACGAGCAGTACTTC.

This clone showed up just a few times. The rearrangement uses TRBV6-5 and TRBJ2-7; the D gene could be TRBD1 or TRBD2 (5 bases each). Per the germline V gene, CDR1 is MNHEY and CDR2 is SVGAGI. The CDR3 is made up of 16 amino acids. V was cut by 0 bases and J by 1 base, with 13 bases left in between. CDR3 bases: TGTGCCAGCAGTTACTCGTACGGGGCCCCTTCCTACGAGCAGTACTTC. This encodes CASSYSYGAPSYEQYF.

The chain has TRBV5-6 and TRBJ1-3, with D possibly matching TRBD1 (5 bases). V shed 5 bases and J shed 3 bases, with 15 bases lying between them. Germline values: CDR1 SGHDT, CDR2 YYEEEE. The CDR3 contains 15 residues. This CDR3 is CASRKGTLVGNTIYF. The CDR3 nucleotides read TGTGCCAGCAGAAAAGGGACCCTTGTTGGAAACACCATATATTTT.

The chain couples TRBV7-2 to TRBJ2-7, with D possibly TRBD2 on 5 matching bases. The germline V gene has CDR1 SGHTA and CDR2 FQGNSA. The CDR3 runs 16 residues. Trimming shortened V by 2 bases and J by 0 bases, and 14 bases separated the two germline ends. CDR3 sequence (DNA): TGTGCCAGCAGCTTACAACTAGGCAAACTCTCCTACGAGCAGTACTTC. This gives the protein CASSLQLGKLSYEQYF.

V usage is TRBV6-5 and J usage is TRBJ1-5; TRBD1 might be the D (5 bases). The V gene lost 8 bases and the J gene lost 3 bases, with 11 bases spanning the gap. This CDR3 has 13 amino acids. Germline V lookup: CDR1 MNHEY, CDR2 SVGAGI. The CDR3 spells CASAQGANQPQHF. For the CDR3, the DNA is TGTGCCAGCGCTCAGGGAGCCAATCAGCCCCAGCATTTT.

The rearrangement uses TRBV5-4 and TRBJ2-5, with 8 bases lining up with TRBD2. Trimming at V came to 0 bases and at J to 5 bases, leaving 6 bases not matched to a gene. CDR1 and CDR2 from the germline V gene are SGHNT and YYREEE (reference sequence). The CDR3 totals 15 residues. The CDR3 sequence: CASSLDGGAGETQYF. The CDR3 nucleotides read TGTGCCAGCAGCTTGGACGGGGGGGCCGGGGAGACCCAGTACTTC.

DNA of the CDR3: TGTGCCAGCAGCCAAGCCAGGGCCTATGGCTACACCTTC. Translated: CASSQARAYGYTF. The chain combines TRBV14 with TRBJ1-2; D perhaps matches TRBD1 (5 bases). The germline V and J ends were trimmed by 1 base and 4 bases, with 7 bases remaining between them. Per germline, CDR1 SGHDN and CDR2 FVKESK. The CDR3 is 13 amino acids.

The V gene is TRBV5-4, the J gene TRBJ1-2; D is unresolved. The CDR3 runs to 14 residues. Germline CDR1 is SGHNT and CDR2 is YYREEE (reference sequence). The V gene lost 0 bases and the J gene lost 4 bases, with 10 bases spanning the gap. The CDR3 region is CASSLVEGLYGYTF. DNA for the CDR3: TGTGCCAGCAGCTTGGTGGAGGGCCTCTATGGCTACACCTTC.

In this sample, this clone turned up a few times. The CDR3 nucleotides are TGTGCCAGCAGCTTAGCGCGGGGACTTTCCTCCTACAATGAGCAGTTCTTC. Its protein product is CASSLARGLSSYNEQFF. This chain links TRBV7-2 with TRBJ2-1, with D possibly being TRBD2 (6 bases). This CDR3 region has 17 residues. Germline V gives CDR1 SGHTA, CDR2 FQGNSA. V was clipped by 0 bases and J by 0 bases, with 12 bases between them. Full variable domain (rest looked up from reference TRBV7-2 and TRBJ2-1): GAGVSQSPSNKVTEKGKDVELRCDPISGHTALYWYRQSLGQGLEFLIYFQGNSAPDKSGLPSDRFSAERTGGSVSTLTIQRTQQEDSAVYLCASSLARGLSSYNEQFFGPGTRLTVL.